Below are 29 T cell receptor beta chains sequenced from a single sample in a study of cytomegalovirus exposure and HLA in healthy donors. The primer mix had 60 Vbeta and 13 Jbeta primers. Some clones are missing from TCRdb's copy, which holds only in-frame ones; the method was immunoSEQ multiplex PCR. In the table there are about 79,000 clones, more than 65% of which are singletons. The sample consisted of PBMCs. Source of these receptors: a man aged 60 to 69 in good health and CMV-seronegative.

This clone was detected only once. This rearrangement joins TRBV5-6 to TRBJ2-1; no firm D call. The germline gives CDR1 SGHDT, CDR2 YYEEEE. CDR3 length: 11 amino acids. Trimming removed 4 bases from V and 7 bases from J, with 6 bases in between. The CDR3 bases are TGTGCCAGCAGCATGCGTAATGAGCAGTTCTTC. Amino acid sequence: CASSMRNEQFF.

The chain couples TRBV5-6 to TRBJ2-3; a possible D gene is TRBD2 (6 bases). The V gene lost 4 bases and the J gene lost 2 bases, with 14 bases spanning the gap. The V gene's germline CDR1 is SGHDT and CDR2 YYEEEE. This CDR3 region has 15 residues. This chain's CDR3 is CASSPRAGFTDTQYF. Written as DNA, the CDR3 is TGTGCCAGCAGCCCCCGGGCGGGATTCACAGATACGCAGTATTTT. The complete variable domain, with remaining parts taken from reference TRBV5-6 and TRBJ2-3, reads DAGVTQSPTHLIKTRGQQVTLRCSPKSGHDTVSWYQQALGQGPQFIFQYYEEEERQRGNFPDRFSGHQFPNYSSELNVNALLLGDSALYLCASSPRAGFTDTQYFGPGTRLTVL.

J is TRBJ1-1 and V is TRBV5-1; 7 nucleotides line up with TRBD1. Losses at the gene ends were 4 bases for V and 1 base for J; bases not matched to a gene: 4. The CDR3 consists of 14 residues. Germline values: CDR1 SGHRS, CDR2 YFSETQ. The CDR3 region has the DNA TGCGCCAGCAGCATGACAGGGACGAACACTGAAGCTTTCTTT. This codes for CASSMTGTNTEAFF.

The chain couples TRBV30 to TRBJ1-1; D is uncertain. The CDR3 totals 14 residues. In germline, CDR1 is GTSNPN, CDR2 SVGIG (reference sequence). The V and J ends lost 4 bases and 12 bases respectively, with 24 bases between them. The CDR3 DNA follows: TGTGCCTGGACCCCCGTAGCTCGACTCGACCTACCTTTCTTT. It yields the protein CAWTPVARLDLPFF.

The gene calls are TRBV6-5 and TRBJ2-7; D not resolved. Germline loops: CDR1 MNHEY, CDR2 SVGAGI. V dropped 3 bases and J dropped 6 bases, with 6 bases sitting between them. This CDR3 has 11 amino acids. The CDR3 DNA is TGTGCCAGCAGTTATCATTCCGAGCAGTACTTC. Its translation is CASSYHSEQYF.

The V call is TRBV30, the J call TRBJ2-2; possible D gene TRBD1, 5 bases. Germline CDR1 and CDR2: GTSNPN and SVGIG (reference sequence). Trimming left V 2 bases short and J 11 bases short, with 24 bases between. The CDR3 length is 16 residues. CDR3 amino acids: CAWSPFAAGRSAELFF. The CDR3 nucleotides read TGTGCCTGGAGTCCTTTCGCGGCAGGGCGATCCGCAGAGCTGTTTTTT.

As to this clone: The junction shows a germline mismatch at one end, possibly a read error. The V gene is TRBV7-2, the J gene TRBJ2-7, with 10 bases lining up with TRBD2. Germline loops: CDR1 SGHTA, CDR2 FQGNSA. CDR3 length: 14 residues. The CDR3 is CASSIAGGTYEQYF. CDR3 bases: TGTGCCAGCAGCATAGCGGGGGGAACCTACGAGCAGTACTTC.

This clone was picked up a small number of times. This chain uses TRBV4-2 with TRBJ2-7; 8 bases fit TRBD1. The CDR3 spans 16 residues. Trimming removed 0 bases from V and 1 base from J; junction bases left unmatched: 5. CDR1 LGHNA and CDR2 YNFKEQ come from the germline V gene. The CDR3 DNA reads as TGTGCCAGCAGCCAAGATCCCACAGGGGGTTCCTACGAGCAGTACTTC. Its protein product is CASSQDPTGGSYEQYF.

This sequence joins TRBV28 and TRBJ2-1, with 8 bases identical to TRBD2. Trimming cost V 6 bases and J 3 bases; bases outside gene matches: 16. The germline CDR1 and CDR2 sequences are MDHEN and SYDVKM. The CDR3 totals 18 residues. The DNA of the CDR3 is TGTGCCAGCAGCGAGGCCCCCGGGGGTACTAGCGGCTACAATGAGCAGTTCTTC. Translating gives CASSEAPGGTSGYNEQFF.

This chain uses TRBV25-1 with TRBJ2-1; D call uncertain. Germline CDR1 reads MGHDK; CDR2 reads SYGVNS. The CDR3 is 15 residues long. V was cut by 1 base and J by 4 bases, with 11 bases left in between. The CDR3 region has the DNA TGTGCCAGCAGTGAATCTGGTCCCAGATACAATGAGCAGTTCTTC. Protein: CASSESGPRYNEQFF.

V is TRBV6-6 and J is TRBJ2-1; D perhaps matches TRBD2 (5 bases). The CDR3 extends over 16 amino acids. Trimming removed 0 bases from V and 8 bases from J, with 17 bases in between. Germline V gene sequence: CDR1 MNHNY, CDR2 SVGAGI (reference sequence). The CDR3 DNA is TGTGCCAGCAGTTACTCTAGGGCGGGTGGAAGTTATGAGCAGTTCTTC. Protein sequence: CASSYSRAGGSYEQFF.

V is TRBV19 and J is TRBJ2-7, with a weak D call TRBD2 (6 bases). The CDR3 is made up of 16 amino acids. The V gene's germline CDR1 is LNHDA and CDR2 SQIVND (reference sequence). V was pared by 5 bases and J by 2 bases, with 19 bases between. CDR3 nucleotide sequence: TGTGCCAGTAGTCCCGGGACGGGGACTCCTGCCTACGAGCAGTACTTC. Amino acid sequence: CASSPGTGTPAYEQYF.

This clone was counted a single time. This sequence joins TRBV6-6 and TRBJ1-4; D is possibly TRBD1 (6 bases). Per germline, CDR1 MNHNY and CDR2 SVGAGI (reference sequence). Trimming cost V 0 bases and J 6 bases, with 14 bases left between them. The CDR3 has 16 residues. The DNA for the CDR3 is TGTGCCAGCAGTTACTCGAAGGGGGATGGGTATGAAAAACTGTTTTTT. It is translated as CASSYSKGDGYEKLFF.

The J gene is TRBJ2-1, the V gene TRBV5-1; 12 bases are shared with TRBD1. After removal of 2 bases from V and 6 bases from J, the junction contained 3 bases not matched to a gene. This CDR3 is 15 amino acids long. Germline V gives CDR1 SGHRS, CDR2 YFSETQ. The DNA of the CDR3 is TGCGCCAGCAGCTTAGGGACAGGGGGCTCCAATGAGCAGTTCTTC. The encoded protein is CASSLGTGGSNEQFF.

The V call is TRBV7-8, the J call TRBJ1-1, with a possible D match to TRBD1 (6 bases). Trimming pared 0 bases from V and 0 bases from J, leaving 11 bases between. This CDR3 has 16 residues. CDR1 SGHVS and CDR2 FQNEAQ come from the germline V gene. The CDR3 reads CASSLAAGALNTEAFF. The DNA for the CDR3 is TGTGCCAGCAGCTTAGCGGCAGGGGCCCTGAACACTGAAGCTTTCTTT.

This sequence joins TRBV9 and TRBJ1-4, with D tentatively TRBD1 (5 bases). V lost 3 bases, J lost 5 bases, and 8 bases lay in between. The CDR3 contains 13 residues. Germline values: CDR1 SGDLS, CDR2 YYNGEE. In DNA, the CDR3 is TGTGCCAGCAGCGGGGGGGGGAATGAAAAACTGTTTTTT. This translates into CASSGGGNEKLFF.

The chain joins TRBV7-2 to TRBJ2-6; the D gene is possibly TRBD2 (5 bases). Deletions cut 5 bases from V and 0 bases from J, with 11 bases between. The CDR3 totals 16 residues. The germline V gene encodes CDR1 SGHTA and CDR2 FQGNSA. The CDR3 loop reads CASSLGLSSGANVLTF. The CDR3 nucleotides are TGTGCCAGCAGCCTAGGACTGAGCTCTGGGGCCAACGTCCTGACTTTC. The whole variable domain, remainder taken from reference TRBV7-2 and TRBJ2-6, is GAGVSQSPSNKVTEKGKDVELRCDPISGHTALYWYRQSLGQGLEFLIYFQGNSAPDKSGLPSDRFSAERTGGSVSTLTIQRTQQEDSAVYLCASSLGLSSGANVLTFGAGSRLTVL.

In DNA form, the CDR3 reads TGTGCCAGCAACCGAGCGGGGGCTGAAAAACTGTTTTTT. It specifies CASNRAGAEKLFF. J is TRBJ1-4 and V is TRBV7-9; the D gene is possibly TRBD1 (6 bases). The V gene lost 7 bases and the J gene lost 7 bases, with 13 bases spanning the gap. The CDR3 has 13 residues. CDR1 is SEHNR, CDR2 FQNEAQ, per germline (reference sequence).

This clone was detected a few times. The chain carries TRBV9 and TRBJ2-1, with 9 bases lining up with TRBD1. V dropped 2 bases and J dropped 4; count of bases not matched to a gene: 4. Germline loops: CDR1 SGDLS, CDR2 YYNGEE. CDR3 length: 15 residues. The CDR3 loop reads CASSVDRGGYNEQFF. The CDR3 DNA is TGTGCCAGCAGCGTGGACAGGGGAGGTTACAATGAGCAGTTCTTC.

In this sample, this clone turned up a few times. The rearrangement uses TRBV6-1 and TRBJ2-6; D may be TRBD1 (5 bases). Germline CDR1 and CDR2: MNHNS and SASEGT. This CDR3 is built from 18 residues. Trimming took off 1 base at V and 4 bases at J, with 17 bases between the two ends. The CDR3 sequence is CASSEVRAAPLGANVLTF. DNA for the CDR3: TGTGCCAGCAGTGAAGTCAGGGCAGCTCCCCTCGGGGCCAACGTCCTGACTTTC.

CDR3 DNA: TGCGCCAGCAGCCTAGGGACTAGCGGGGCGTCGGGCGGGGAGCTGTTTTTT. The encoded protein is CASSLGTSGASGGELFF. The chain joins TRBV5-1 to TRBJ2-2, with 13 bases lining up with TRBD2. Trimming cost V 4 bases and J 7 bases; bases outside gene matches: 10. The CDR3 totals 17 residues. Germline V lookup: CDR1 SGHRS, CDR2 YFSETQ.

This chain uses TRBV4-2 with TRBJ2-3, with 10 nucleotides matching TRBD2. The CDR3 contains 15 residues. Germline V gene sequence: CDR1 LGHNA, CDR2 YNFKEQ. V trimming: 0 bases; J trimming: 3 bases; junction bases outside the gene matches: 0. The CDR3: CASSQELAGTDTQYF. As DNA, the CDR3 is TGTGCCAGCAGCCAAGAACTAGCGGGGACAGATACGCAGTATTTT.

The rearrangement uses TRBV5-4 and TRBJ2-5; the D gene is possibly TRBD1 (6 bases). V gave up 3 bases and J gave up 5 bases, with 14 bases separating them. This CDR3 is built from 14 residues. CDR1 is SGHNT and CDR2 is YYREEE in the germline V gene (reference sequence). The CDR3 DNA reads TGTGCCAGCAGCTCCGCAGGGGCCTCCGAGACCCAGTACTTC. Protein: CASSSAGASETQYF.

This rearrangement joins TRBV4-2 to TRBJ2-7; TRBD2 agrees at 10 bases. CDR3 length: 15 residues. The germline CDR1 and CDR2 sequences are LGHNA and YNFKEQ. J lost 6 bases, V lost 1 base, and 6 bases had no gene match. DNA of the CDR3: TGTGCCAGCAGCCAAGGGACTAGCGGTAAGATCGAGCAGTACTTC. Translating gives CASSQGTSGKIEQYF.

On this clone itself: The junction differs from germline at one of its ends, possibly a read error. The chain joins TRBV7-9 to TRBJ2-1, with 13 bases matching TRBD2. CDR1 is SEHNR, CDR2 FQNEAQ, per germline (reference sequence). There are 15 residues in the CDR3. The CDR3 protein is CSSGTSGGAEDEQFF. The CDR3 coding sequence is TGTTCCAGCGGTACTAGCGGGGGGGCCGAGGATGAGCAGTTCTTC.

V and J are TRBV5-1 and TRBJ2-1, with TRBD2 identical over 9 bases. The length of the CDR3 is 17 residues. The J segment lost 7 bases and the V segment lost 1 base, leaving 12 bases of the junction unmatched. Germline-derived CDR1 and CDR2 are SGHRS and YFSETQ. The CDR3 bases are TGCGCCAGCAGCTTGCGGGCGGGAGGGGCCATGGGGAATGAGCAGTTCTTC. Its protein product is CASSLRAGGAMGNEQFF. Supplemented by reference TRBV5-1 and TRBJ2-1, the full variable domain reads KAGVTQTPRYLIKTRGQQVTLSCSPISGHRSVSWYQQTPGQGLQFLFEYFSETQRNKGNFPGRFSGRQFSNSRSEMNVSTLELGDSALYLCASSLRAGGAMGNEQFFGPGTRLTVL.

This clone was recorded once. The chain combines TRBV5-1 with TRBJ2-5; D is possibly TRBD2 (7 bases). Trimming took 5 bases from V and 2 from J, leaving 16 bases between them. Germline CDR1 and CDR2: SGHRS and YFSETQ. The CDR3 extends over 15 amino acids. The CDR3 DNA reads as TGCGCCAGCAGACTGACGGGGGGCACACAAGAGACCCAGTACTTC. Translated, it gives CASRLTGGTQETQYF.

As regards this clone: Germline is not matched at one junction end, which may reflect a read error. As DNA, the CDR3 is TGTGCTAGCAGCTTTGACCGGGGGGGCGGTGTCTTC. This codes for CASSFDRGGGVF. The V gene is TRBV7-7, the J gene TRBJ2-1; TRBD2 aligns across 8 bases. The V gene's germline CDR1 is SSHAT and CDR2 FNYEAQ (reference sequence). This CDR3 is 12 amino acids long.

This sequence joins TRBV13 and TRBJ2-1, with TRBD2 matching 8 bases. The germline V gene has CDR1 PRHDT and CDR2 FYEKMQ (reference sequence). The CDR3 totals 16 residues. Losses at the gene ends were 1 base for V and 9 bases for J; bases not matched to a gene: 11. The DNA for the CDR3 is TGTGCCAGCAGCTTAGTTGAGGGACTAGGGTTCCGTGAGCAGTTCTTC. It specifies CASSLVEGLGFREQFF.